This T cell receptor (beta chain) derives from a study of beta chain features in type 1 diabetes. Study observations and caveats: Researchers could not determine here whether HLA type influences TCRB rearrangement.

Trimming took 5 bases from V and 6 from J, leaving 12 bases between them. The CDR3 spans 13 residues. In germline, CDR1 is SGHAT, CDR2 FQDESV (reference sequence). The investigators reverse transcribed all of the isolated RNA, so they sequenced expressed TCRB transcripts. The data were produced by immunoSEQ multiplex PCR, yet TCRdb's version contains in-frame clones alone and is incomplete. Of 350,000 to 450,000 clones in the sample, approximately 15% were seen once. Via CD45RO/CCR7/CD25/CD127/CD95/CD27, cells of the CD4+ naive, central memory, regulatory and stem cell-like memory subsets were sorted. Worth noting for this clone: Antigen: not known.

Sequencing used naive CD4+ T cells from blood. This receptor was taken from a young woman in good health. The chain recombines TRBV11-1 with TRBJ2-3, with D maybe TRBD2 (6 bases). The CDR3 region has the DNA TGTGCCAGCAGCGCGGGGTTTGGGGATACGCAGTATTTT. It translates to CASSAGFGDTQYF.